This T cell receptor beta chain was identified in a study of cytomegalovirus exposure and HLA in healthy donors. This CDR3 has 14 amino acids. With 1 base removed from V and 5 bases from J, the gap between germline ends came to 12 bases. CDR1 and CDR2 from the germline V gene are SGHTA and FQGNSA. Amplification used 60 Vbeta primers and 13 Jbeta primers. Only in-frame clones appear in the TCRdb table, and some are missing; sequencing was by immunoSEQ multiplex PCR. Listed are 110,000 to 150,000 clones; 0.96% falls within the top ten. This TCR derives from a male donor in good health and CMV-seronegative. The V and J genes are TRBV7-2 and TRBJ2-7; weak D call: TRBD1 (6 bases). Material: PBMCs. The CDR3 DNA reads TGTGCCAGCAGCTTAGATGCAGGGGCTAACGAGCAGTACTTC. Protein sequence: CASSLDAGANEQYF.